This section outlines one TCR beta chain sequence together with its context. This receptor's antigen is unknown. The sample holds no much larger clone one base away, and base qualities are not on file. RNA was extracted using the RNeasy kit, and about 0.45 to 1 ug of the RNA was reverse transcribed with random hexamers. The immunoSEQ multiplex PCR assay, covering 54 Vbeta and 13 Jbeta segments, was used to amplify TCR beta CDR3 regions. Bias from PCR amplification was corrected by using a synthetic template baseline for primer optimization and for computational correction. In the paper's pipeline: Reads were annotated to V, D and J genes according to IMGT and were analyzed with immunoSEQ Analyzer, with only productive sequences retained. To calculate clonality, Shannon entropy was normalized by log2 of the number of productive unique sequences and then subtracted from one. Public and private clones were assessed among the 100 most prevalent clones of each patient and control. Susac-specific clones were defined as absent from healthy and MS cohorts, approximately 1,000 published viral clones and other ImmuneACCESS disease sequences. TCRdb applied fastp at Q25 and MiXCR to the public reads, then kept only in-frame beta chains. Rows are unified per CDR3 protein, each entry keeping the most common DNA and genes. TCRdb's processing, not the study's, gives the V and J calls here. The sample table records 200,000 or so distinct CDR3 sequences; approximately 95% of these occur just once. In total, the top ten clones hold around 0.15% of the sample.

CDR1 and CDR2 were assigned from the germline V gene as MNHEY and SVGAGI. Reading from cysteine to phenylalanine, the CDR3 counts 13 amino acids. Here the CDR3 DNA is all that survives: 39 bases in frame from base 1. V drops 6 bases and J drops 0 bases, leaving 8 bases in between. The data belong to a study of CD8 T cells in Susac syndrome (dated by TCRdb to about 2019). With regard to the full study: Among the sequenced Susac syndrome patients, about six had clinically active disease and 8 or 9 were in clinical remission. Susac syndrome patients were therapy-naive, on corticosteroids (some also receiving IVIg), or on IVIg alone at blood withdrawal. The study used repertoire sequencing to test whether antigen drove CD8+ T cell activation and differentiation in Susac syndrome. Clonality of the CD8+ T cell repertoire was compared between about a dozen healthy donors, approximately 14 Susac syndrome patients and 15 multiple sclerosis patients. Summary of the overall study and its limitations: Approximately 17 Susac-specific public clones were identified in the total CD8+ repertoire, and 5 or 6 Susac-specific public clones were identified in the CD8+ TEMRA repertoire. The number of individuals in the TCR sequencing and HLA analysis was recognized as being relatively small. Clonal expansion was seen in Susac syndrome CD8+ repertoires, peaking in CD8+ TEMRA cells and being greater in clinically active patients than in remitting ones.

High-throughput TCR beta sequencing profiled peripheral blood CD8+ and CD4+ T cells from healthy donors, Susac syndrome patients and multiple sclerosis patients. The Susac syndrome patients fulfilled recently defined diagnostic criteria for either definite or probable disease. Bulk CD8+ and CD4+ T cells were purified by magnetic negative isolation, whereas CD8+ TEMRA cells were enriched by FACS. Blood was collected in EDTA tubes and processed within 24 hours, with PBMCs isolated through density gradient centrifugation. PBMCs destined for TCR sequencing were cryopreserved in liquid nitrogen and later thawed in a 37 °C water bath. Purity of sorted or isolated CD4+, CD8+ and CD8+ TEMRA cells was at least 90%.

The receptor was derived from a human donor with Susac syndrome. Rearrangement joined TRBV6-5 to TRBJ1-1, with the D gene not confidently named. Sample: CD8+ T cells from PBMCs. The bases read TGTGCCAGCAGGATACTGATGAACACTGAAGCTTTCTTT. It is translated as CASRILMNTEAFF.